This TCR beta chain was recorded in a study of PD-1 blockade in classical Hodgkin lymphoma. Sample time point: cycle 4 day 1 (C4D1), after five to seven weeks of nivolumab. Each and every patient relapsed after autologous stem cell transplantation, and patients got differing brentuximab vedotin exposure. Thawed PBMCs were subjected to magnetic negative selection, which yielded isolated CD8+ T cells. TCRdb's copy holds only in-frame clones and misses some; the assay was immunoSEQ multiplex PCR. The sample contains approximately 16,000 clones, roughly 89% of which appear only once. V lost 3 bases and J lost 6; bases outside the gene matches: 12. CDR1 is ENHRY and CDR2 is SYGVKD in the germline V gene. The CDR3 spans 16 residues.

The input for sequencing was CD8+ T cells from blood, taken before the fourth cycle of nivolumab. The TCR originated in a human donor with classical Hodgkin lymphoma. This chain uses TRBV10-3 with TRBJ2-3, with 7 bases identical to TRBD2. DNA for the CDR3: TGTGCCATCAGTGAAAACAGCGGGGCCCTAGGGGATACGCAGTATTTT. Translated, it gives CAISENSGALGDTQYF.